This entry features one TCR beta chain sequence. Antigen specificity is unknown. Time point given: week 23, last vaccination. It was 300 ug of mutant IDH1 20-mer peptide that made up each vaccine dose, given with topical imiquimod. The data derive from a study of a mutant IDH1 vaccine in newly diagnosed glioma. Study as a whole: Across weeks 1, 3, 5, 7, 11, 15, 19 and 23, patients received a vaccination each time, eight in all. General observations from the study: It was approximately 93% of patients that developed vaccine-induced immune responses.

V was trimmed by 0 bases and J by 8 bases, leaving 20 bases between them. In germline, CDR1 is SGHDT, CDR2 YYEEEE. This CDR3 spans 16 amino acids. Clones were read by immunoSEQ multiplex PCR, and TCRdb kept only the in-frame ones, dropping some. The table lists 35,000 to 55,000 clones, 84% of them singletons, with 2% to 2.5% in the top ten. The chain employs TRBV5-6 and TRBJ1-1; D call uncertain. The source of this sequence is a woman aged 18-29 years with glioma. Some clones in this sample may be carry-over from other donors' samples. Sequencing used PBMCs, obtained from a glioma patient whose treatment included an IDH1 peptide vaccine. Here the CDR3 reads CASSLVRRDFVREAFF. CDR3 DNA: TGTGCCAGCAGCTTGGTGAGAAGGGATTTTGTACGCGAAGCTTTCTTT.